The rows below give T cell receptor beta chains drawn from one sample of a study of T cell responses to AZD1222 COVID-19 vaccine. Produced via immunoSEQ multiplex PCR; TCRdb's table is partial and in-frame only. The sample has about 69,000 clones, approximately 87% seen once. Sequences were derived from peripheral blood, sampled 28 days after the second AZD1222 dose. These receptor sequences come from an adult who received the AZD1222 COVID-19 vaccine. Both conserved end residues are part of each CDR3.

v_call	j_call	cdr3_aa
TRBV2	TRBJ2-3	CASSKRGGPGTPRGDSFGYF
TRBV27	TRBJ2-6	CASSLWRGSGANVLTF
TRBV12-3/TRBV12-4	TRBJ1-5	CASRRDGQPQHF
TRBV11-1	TRBJ2-3	CASSFLGTDTQYF
TRBV4-2	TRBJ2-2	CASSQDWDRRITGELFF
TRBV5-4	TRBJ2-1	CASSSSPSWTGKDEQFF
TRBV11-3	TRBJ2-1	CASSPPPGGVYNEQFF
TRBV3-1/TRBV3-2	TRBJ2-6	CASSRRDREPSGANVLTF
TRBV7-9	TRBJ2-1	CASSFKAGTFYNEQFF
TRBV5-1	TRBJ2-3	CASSAGGAGTDTQYF
TRBV6-6	TRBJ1-1	CASSGQGRNTEAFF
TRBV12-5	TRBJ2-1	CASGLARTSGGTISYNEQFF
TRBV2	TRBJ1-2	CASSADGNYGYTF
TRBV18	TRBJ2-2	CASSPSVRGGNTGELFF
TRBV20-1	TRBJ1-2	CSAKGMNGYTF
TRBV7-8	TRBJ2-2	CASSLEWDSNTGELFF
TRBV7-2	TRBJ1-5	CASTLQNSNQPQHF
TRBV30	TRBJ1-1	CAWRGRKDEAFF
TRBV6-5	TRBJ2-3	CASPGLDTQYF
TRBV5-1	TRBJ2-5	CASSLDPQGEETQYF
TRBV5-1	TRBJ1-1	CASRTTGTPNGKAFF
TRBV20-1	TRBJ1-4	CSASPGQVNEKLFF
TRBV25-1	TRBJ1-2	CASRGQSRYGYTF
TRBV5-6	TRBJ2-6	CASSLRGANVLTF
TRBV15	TRBJ2-1	CATINRRDPASNEQFF
TRBV2	TRBJ1-2	CATTEGAWGGINYGYTF
TRBV7-9	TRBJ2-3	CASSLEGGQGDTQYF
TRBV13	TRBJ1-4	CASSLLGEKLFF
TRBV6-5	TRBJ1-6	CASSYGQGNSPLHF
TRBV5-4	TRBJ2-5	CASSTQGAVETQYF
TRBV29-1	TRBJ1-1	CSSGLMNTEAFF
TRBV19	TRBJ1-1	CASSTTGGSAEAFF
TRBV7-8	TRBJ1-2	CASSLDGNYGYTF
TRBV6-4	TRBJ2-3	CASSESGASTQYF
TRBV6-1	TRBJ1-3	CASSDPTGNTIYF
TRBV5-4	TRBJ2-7	CASSLRGYEQYF
TRBV15	TRBJ2-7	CATSREGNSYEQYF
TRBV19	TRBJ1-5	CASSADSNSYQPQHF
TRBV7-3	TRBJ1-2	CASSLSRSPDRDGIYGYTF
TRBV9	TRBJ2-5	CASSVVGAGETQYF
TRBV18	TRBJ1-5	CASSLDMKSTQPQHF
TRBV15	TRBJ2-7	CATSRDGTGGHEQYF
TRBV5-6	TRBJ1-2	CASSAKGGYTF
TRBV28	TRBJ1-5	CASSLRTGQGNQPQHF
TRBV7-2	TRBJ1-5	CASSFDGSNQPQHF
TRBV29-1	TRBJ2-3	CSVLGGASDTQYF
TRBV6-6	TRBJ2-3	CASSRGAAYTDTQYF
TRBV10-3	TRBJ2-5	CAISRGLAGETQYF
TRBV19	TRBJ2-3	CASSGLAGLSTDTQYF
TRBV11-2	TRBJ1-6	CASSLEPGSDSPLHF
TRBV6-1	TRBJ2-1	CASSEILGPSGSSYNEQFF
TRBV18	TRBJ1-1	CASSPRTGREMNTEAFF
TRBV29-1	TRBJ2-7	CSVKDSYEYEQYF
TRBV30	TRBJ1-1	CAWKGGSRTEAFF
TRBV10-1	TRBJ1-1	CASSRDGGTEAFF
TRBV14	TRBJ1-1	CASSPTWWGGITEAFF
TRBV5-4	TRBJ1-1	CASSLDAGSTEAFF
TRBV3-1/TRBV3-2	TRBJ1-1	CASSQSTAGGGTEAFF
TRBV5-4	TRBJ2-3	CASSLASSSGVDTQYF